Listed below are T cell receptor beta chains from one sample, sequenced in a study of blood T cell repertoires in COVID-19. Assay: immunoSEQ multiplex PCR; the TCRdb copy retains only in-frame clones and omits some. The repertoire holds roughly 230,000 clones, about 85% seen once, with about 0.91% in the top ten. The material sequenced was peripheral blood. These receptors originate from a man between 40 and 49 years old with acute or convalescent COVID-19. CDR3s leave out the opening cysteine and the closing phenylalanine or tryptophan. For some rows the clone size is stated as once, few or many, or as a class when expanded; others skip it.

J gene	CDR3 length	V gene	clone size	CDR3 protein
TRBJ2-1	14	TRBV5-4	-	ASSLPQRGVYNEQF
TRBJ1-5	12	TRBV21-1	once	ASFFPDPRQPQH
TRBJ2-1	8	TRBV29-1	-	SGANNEQF
TRBJ2-7	13	TRBV6-2/TRBV6-3	-	ASSLAGGEPYEQY
TRBJ2-3	11	TRBV7-3	-	ASSWEVPDTQY
TRBJ1-2	15	TRBV21-1	-	ASSKDRTGTGDYGYT
TRBJ2-4	15	TRBV4-1	-	ASSPPTGVEAKNIQY
TRBJ1-5	11	TRBV12-3/TRBV12-4	-	ASKTGTYQPQH
TRBJ2-7	12	TRBV15	few	ATSRDRGRNEQY
TRBJ1-1	12	TRBV5-1	-	ASSLLGGNTEAF
TRBJ1-1	13	TRBV3-1/TRBV3-2	-	ATLASGTGGTEAF
TRBJ2-3	14	TRBV29-1	-	SAITSGSISTDTQY